These 14 T cell receptor beta chains originate from one sample sequenced in a study of shared clonotypes between healthy human individuals. Produced via immunoSEQ multiplex PCR; TCRdb's table is partial and in-frame only. The sample carries approximately 2,000,000 clones, 85% to 95% recorded once. The specimen was naive CD4+ T cells from PBMCs. Subset meaning: CD45RA+ positively selected. Receptors originate from a young man in good health. Some clones in this sample may be carry-over from other donors' samples.

The sample holds one count of this clone. J is TRBJ2-7 and V is TRBV20-1, with D unresolved. The germline V gene has CDR1 DFQATT and CDR2 SNEGSKA (reference sequence). The CDR3 length is 11 residues. Trimming pared 6 bases from V and 4 bases from J, leaving 10 bases between. CDR3 in DNA: TGCAGTGCGCCAAATGGTTACGAGCAGTACTTC. Amino acid sequence: CSAPNGYEQYF.

This CDR3 is CASSPEGRGEKLFF. As DNA, the CDR3 is TGTGCCAGCTCACCCGAAGGGAGGGGTGAAAAACTGTTTTTT. The V gene is TRBV18, the J gene TRBJ1-4, with TRBD1 as a possible D gene (5 bases). The CDR3 is 14 amino acids. Trimming took 3 bases from V and 7 from J, leaving 12 bases between them. Germline V gene lookup returns CDR1 KGHSH and CDR2 LQKENI. Full variable domain (missing parts from reference TRBV18 and TRBJ1-4): NAGVMQNPRHLVRRRGQEARLRCSPMKGHSHVYWYRQLPEEGLKFMVYLQKENIIDESGMPKERFSAEFPKEGPSILRIQQVVRGDSAAYFCASSPEGRGEKLFFGSGTQLSVL.

The rearrangement joins TRBV10-3 to TRBJ1-4; D is ambiguous. The germline CDR1 and CDR2 sequences are ENHRY and SYGVKD. The CDR3 is 13 residues long. Deletions cut 8 bases from V and 4 bases from J, with 11 bases between. CDR3 loop: CAIPPGDNEKLFF. The CDR3 DNA follows: TGTGCCATCCCCCCTGGAGATAATGAAAAACTGTTTTTT.

The rearrangement joins TRBV7-9 to TRBJ1-5; tentative D call: TRBD1 (5 bases). Looked up from germline, CDR1 is SEHNR and CDR2 is FQNEAQ (reference sequence). The CDR3 covers 15 residues. The V end lost 4 bases, the J end lost 2 bases, and 12 bases lay between the germline ends. The CDR3 DNA reads TGTGCCAGCAGCTCAAGGGACGGGGGCAATCAGCCCCAGCATTTT. Translating gives CASSSRDGGNQPQHF.

The V gene is TRBV7-2, the J gene TRBJ2-5, with D unresolved. V lost 2 bases and J 5 bases, leaving 6 bases between the germline ends. The V gene's germline CDR1 is SGHTA and CDR2 FQGNSA. The CDR3 loop spans 12 amino acids. The CDR3 is CASSLLLETQYF. The CDR3 region has the DNA TGTGCCAGCAGCTTACTGCTCGAGACCCAGTACTTC.

The chain joins TRBV30 to TRBJ2-5, with 8 bases fitting TRBD2. Per the germline V gene, CDR1 is GTSNPN and CDR2 is SVGIG (reference sequence). The CDR3 is 13 residues long. V was pared by 7 bases and J by 9 bases, with 13 bases of the junction left unmatched. The CDR3 spells CASTTSRGGAQYF. The CDR3 bases are TGTGCCTCCACGACTAGCCGGGGGGGGGCCCAGTACTTC.

Of note for this clone: Distinct nucleotide sequences in the sample also encode this CDR3. The genes are TRBV5-1 and TRBJ2-1, with D perhaps matching TRBD1 or TRBD2 (5 bases each). The CDR3 is 15 amino acids. V dropped 0 bases and J dropped 3 bases, with 10 bases sitting between them. Germline CDR1 SGHRS, CDR2 YFSETQ. The CDR3: CASSLAGGYYNEQFF. The CDR3 DNA reads as TGCGCCAGCAGCTTGGCTGGGGGTTACTACAATGAGCAGTTCTTC.

J is TRBJ1-5 and V is TRBV19, with D maybe TRBD1 (6 bases). Trimming left V 5 bases short and J 5 bases short, with 13 bases between. Germline lookup yields CDR1 LNHDA and CDR2 SQIVND (reference sequence). The CDR3 is made up of 14 amino acids. CDR3 sequence (DNA): TGTGCCAGTAGTCAGGGGTCCTCTTATCAGCCCCAGCATTTT. It translates to CASSQGSSYQPQHF.

CDR3 sequence reads: CAISELAGRGDTQYF. The CDR3, as DNA: TGTGCCATCAGTGAGCTGGCAGGGAGAGGGGATACGCAGTATTTT. The chain couples TRBV10-3 to TRBJ2-3; either TRBD1 or TRBD2 may fit D (5 bases each). Germline values: CDR1 ENHRY, CDR2 SYGVKD. V was trimmed by 2 bases and J by 6 bases, leaving 15 bases between them. This CDR3 is 15 amino acids long.

The gene calls are TRBV7-2 and TRBJ1-5; D gene ambiguous. The CDR3 extends over 14 amino acids. Trimming took off 4 bases at V and 7 bases at J, with 14 bases between the two ends. Germline V CDR1 and CDR2: SGHTA, FQGNSA. CDR3 coding DNA: TGTGCCAGCAGCTACGAGGGAGGTGGCCAGCCCCAGCATTTT. It codes for CASSYEGGGQPQHF.

The table lists this clone with a count of one. This sequence joins TRBV5-1 and TRBJ2-2; TRBD1 aligns across 7 bases. The trim removed 2 bases at V and 2 bases at J, leaving 3 bases unmatched. Germline lookup yields CDR1 SGHRS and CDR2 YFSETQ. This CDR3 has 15 residues. CDR3 DNA: TGCGCCAGCAGCTTTACAGGGGCCAACACCGGGGAGCTGTTTTTT. Its protein product is CASSFTGANTGELFF.

The chain uses TRBV28 and TRBJ1-5, with 8 bases aligning to TRBD1. Germline V CDR1 and CDR2: MDHEN, SYDVKM. The length of the CDR3 is 19 residues. V lost 4 bases to trimming and J lost 0 bases; unmatched junction nucleotides: 14. This CDR3 reads CASSSDTGTGAYSNQPQHF. CDR3 in DNA: TGTGCCAGCAGTTCCGATACTGGGACAGGAGCCTATAGCAATCAGCCCCAGCATTTT.

This chain's CDR3 is CASSVQLAVGADTQYF. The CDR3 coding sequence is TGTGCCAGCAGTGTCCAACTAGCGGTCGGCGCAGATACGCAGTATTTT. The chain has TRBV2 and TRBJ2-3; 8 bases align to TRBD2. V was pared by 4 bases and J by 4 bases, with 10 bases of the junction left unmatched. Per the germline V gene, CDR1 is SNHLY and CDR2 is FYNNEI. There are 16 residues in the CDR3.

This chain links TRBV28 with TRBJ2-4; D may be TRBD1 (7 bases). Per the germline V gene, CDR1 is MDHEN and CDR2 is SYDVKM. There are 16 residues in the CDR3. The V gene lost 3 bases and the J gene lost 3 bases, with 15 bases spanning the gap. The CDR3: CASSLEGQIVKNIQYF. The CDR3 bases are TGTGCCAGCAGTTTGGAGGGACAGATAGTCAAAAACATTCAGTACTTC.